The 20 T cell receptor beta chains reported below all come from one sample, sequenced in a study of T-cell memory formation after mild COVID-19. TCRdb re-called the 5' RACE reads through MiXCR, storing one row per CDR3 protein. Of a few hundred thousand distinct CDR3 sequences in the sample, 13% to 15% were seen once. The specimen was PBMCs or a T cell subset sorted from them (not recorded which). These receptors were taken from a man younger than 35 who had mild COVID-19 (a few samples of this study predate the infection). Cell type and time point are not known.

The table lists this clonotype with a few counts. This chain joins TRBV4-2 and TRBJ2-4; 9 bases agree with TRBD2. CDR3 length: 17 residues. Germline-derived CDR1 and CDR2 are LGHNA and YNFKEQ. V shed 0 bases, J shed 3 bases, and the junction held 6 bases outside the gene matches. CDR3 nucleotide sequence: TGTGCCAGCAGCCAAGATCCGGGCGGGGGGGGCAAAAACATTCAGTACTTC. It encodes CASSQDPGGGGKNIQYF.

This clonotype was detected a few times. J is TRBJ2-1 and V is TRBV3-1, with 10 bases that match TRBD2. Germline V gives CDR1 LGHDT, CDR2 YNNKEL (reference sequence). The junction had 10 bases not matched to a gene; V was cut back by 6 bases and J by 5 bases. CDR3 length: 16 residues. The CDR3 region is CASRNSGGAPHNEQFF. For the CDR3, the DNA is TGTGCCAGCAGAAACAGCGGGGGGGCACCCCACAATGAGCAGTTCTTC.

This clonotype was counted only a few times. The genes are TRBV7-2 and TRBJ1-2; D may be TRBD1 (6 bases). Per germline, CDR1 SGHTA and CDR2 FQGNSA. V was clipped by 1 base and J by 8 bases, with 14 bases between them. CDR3 length: 14 residues. The CDR3 protein is CASSLDDRLWGYTF. The CDR3 bases are TGTGCCAGCAGCTTAGATGACAGGCTGTGGGGCTACACCTTC.

This chain links TRBV5-1 with TRBJ2-7; 8 nucleotides agree with TRBD1. Germline loops: CDR1 SGHRS, CDR2 YFSETQ. The ends lost 4 bases at V and 6 bases at J; junction bases unmatched: 9. This CDR3 has 14 residues. CDR3 DNA sequence: TGCGCCAGCAGCACCGGACAGGGAGTGGGCGAGCAGTACTTC. It translates to CASSTGQGVGEQYF.

This clonotype appeared many times. The chain is built from TRBV20-1 and TRBJ2-3; D not certain. In germline, CDR1 is DFQATT, CDR2 SNEGSKA (reference sequence). The ends were cut back, 3 bases at V and 0 bases at J, with 7 bases in the middle. This CDR3 region has 13 residues. As DNA, the CDR3 is TGCAGTGCTAGGGCAGCTAGCACAGATACGCAGTATTTT. Protein sequence: CSARAASTDTQYF.

V and J are TRBV12-3 or TRBV12-4 and TRBJ2-7; the D gene could be TRBD1 or TRBD2 (5 bases each). The CDR3 spans 14 residues. The V and J ends lost 6 bases and 4 bases respectively, with 16 bases between them. Here the CDR3 reads CASSLGDYKYEQYF. CDR3 sequence (DNA): TGTGCCAGCAGCCTGGGGGATTATAAGTACGAGCAGTACTTC.

The V call is TRBV6-2 or TRBV6-3, the J call TRBJ2-3; possibly TRBD1 for D (6 bases). Germline V gene lookup returns CDR1 MNHEY and CDR2 SVGEGT. The CDR3 is made up of 15 amino acids. V gave up 6 bases and J gave up 2 bases, with 15 bases separating them. Here the CDR3 reads CASRTGNWDTDTQYF. As DNA, the CDR3 is TGTGCCAGCAGAACAGGGAATTGGGACACAGATACGCAGTATTTT.

This clonotype occurred a few times. J is TRBJ2-1 and V is TRBV7-2; D possibly matches TRBD1 or TRBD2 (6 bases each). CDR1 and CDR2 (germline): SGHTA, FQGNSA. Trimming took 4 bases from V and 4 from J, leaving 17 bases between them. CDR3 length equals 16 residues. The CDR3 sequence: CASSSQAGGRYNEQFF. As DNA, the CDR3 is TGTGCCAGCAGCTCCCAGGCCGGGGGCCGTTACAATGAGCAGTTCTTC.

This clonotype has only a few counts. The V and J genes are TRBV6-6 and TRBJ2-5; a possible D gene is TRBD2 (5 bases). This CDR3 region has 13 residues. Deletions cut 6 bases from V and 4 bases from J, with 12 bases between. Looked up from germline, CDR1 is MNHNY and CDR2 is SVGAGI (reference sequence). The CDR3 spells CASRGGFTETQYF. The CDR3 DNA follows: TGTGCCAGCAGGGGCGGGTTTACAGAGACCCAGTACTTC.

The rearrangement uses TRBV7-3 and TRBJ2-6, with D perhaps matching TRBD1 (6 bases). Trimming shortened V by 2 bases and J by 4 bases, and 12 bases separated the two germline ends. Germline CDR1 is SGHTA and CDR2 is FQGTGA. The CDR3 covers 16 residues. The CDR3: CASSLRDTYGANVLTF. DNA for the CDR3: TGTGCCAGCAGCTTACGGGACACATACGGGGCCAACGTCCTGACTTTC.

This clonotype was detected only a few times. This chain links TRBV6-6 with TRBJ2-1; tentatively, D is TRBD1 or TRBD2 (6 bases each). The CDR3 totals 15 residues. Germline CDR1 is MNHNY and CDR2 is SVGAGI (reference sequence). Trimming cost V 0 bases and J 5 bases, with 11 bases left between them. CDR3 sequence (DNA): TGTGCCAGCAGTTACTCCCGGGGGCCCAACAATGAGCAGTTCTTC. It specifies CASSYSRGPNNEQFF.

V is TRBV14 and J is TRBJ2-5; D remains unclear. The CDR3 consists of 13 residues. Trimming pared 6 bases from V and 2 bases from J, leaving 10 bases between. Germline values: CDR1 SGHDN, CDR2 FVKESK. The CDR3 DNA reads TGTGCCAGCAGGGACGGTGCACAAGAGACCCAGTACTTC. This sequence encodes CASRDGAQETQYF.

This chain uses TRBV7-2 with TRBJ2-2; possibly TRBD1 for D (5 bases). Germline-derived CDR1 and CDR2 are SGHTA and FQGNSA. The CDR3 totals 15 residues. V was pared by 2 bases and J by 1 base, with 8 bases between. This CDR3 is CASSLSRVNTGELFF. In DNA form, the CDR3 reads TGTGCCAGCAGCTTAAGCAGGGTGAACACCGGGGAGCTGTTTTTT.

The genes are TRBV24-1 and TRBJ1-2, with 8 nucleotides matching TRBD1. Germline V lookup: CDR1 KGHDR, CDR2 SFDVKD. Trimming removed 3 bases from V and 8 bases from J; junction bases left unmatched: 10. The CDR3 runs 15 residues. The CDR3 nucleotides read TGTGCCACCAGTGATCCGACAGGGGCAGGCGACGGCTACACCTTC. It is translated as CATSDPTGAGDGYTF.

The gene calls are TRBV21-1 and TRBJ1-6; TRBD1 was called by the table and not checked on the DNA. TRBV21-1 is described as a pseudogene. The CDR3 extends over 17 amino acids. The CDR3 spells CASSSEAKGGAGSPLHF. DNA of the CDR3: TGTGCCAGCAGCTCCGAGGCGAAGGGAGGCGCGGGTTCACCCCTCCACTTT.

The chain links TRBV29-1 to TRBJ2-5, with D uncertain. CDR1 and CDR2 from the germline V gene are SQVTM and ANQGSEA. Deletions cut 2 bases from V and 5 bases from J, with 12 bases between. This CDR3 is 13 amino acids long. The CDR3 spells CSVESWPRETQYF. As DNA, the CDR3 is TGCAGCGTTGAATCATGGCCCCGGGAGACCCAGTACTTC.

The table lists this clonotype with many counts. The gene calls are TRBV24-1 and TRBJ2-3; TRBD1 aligns across 7 bases. CDR1 KGHDR and CDR2 SFDVKD come from the germline V gene. CDR3 length: 16 residues. The V segment lost 4 bases and the J segment 6 bases; nucleotides outside the gene matches: 12. Here the CDR3 reads CATSDRRNNRGDTQYF. In DNA form, the CDR3 reads TGTGCCACCAGTGACCGCAGAAATAACAGGGGCGATACGCAGTATTTT.

The chain carries TRBV4-1 and TRBJ2-3, with 10 bases fitting TRBD2. After removal of 3 bases from V and 5 bases from J, the junction contained 8 bases not matched to a gene. The CDR3 loop spans 16 amino acids. Germline V lookup: CDR1 MGHRA, CDR2 YSYEKL. CDR3 sequence reads: CASSHHSGGSRDTQYF. As DNA, the CDR3 is TGCGCCAGCAGCCATCATAGCGGGGGGAGTCGAGATACGCAGTATTTT.

This clonotype was seen a few times. The V call is TRBV19, the J call TRBJ2-1; 11 positions agree with TRBD1. The junction had 6 bases not matched to a gene; V was cut back by 5 bases and J by 6 bases. Per the germline V gene, CDR1 is LNHDA and CDR2 is SQIVND (reference sequence). This CDR3 is built from 15 residues. The CDR3 reads CASSPGTGGGNEQFF. DNA of the CDR3: TGTGCCAGTAGTCCTGGGACAGGGGGTGGCAATGAGCAGTTCTTC.

This clonotype has ten or more counts. The gene calls are TRBV20-1 and TRBJ1-2, with 7 nucleotides matching TRBD1. J was trimmed by 0 bases and V by 5 bases; bases with no gene match: 9. The CDR3 spans 15 residues. The germline gives CDR1 DFQATT, CDR2 SNEGSKA (reference sequence). CDR3 in DNA: TGCAGTGCTCAAGAGGATGGGACAGCTAACTATGGCTACACCTTC. Residues: CSAQEDGTANYGYTF.